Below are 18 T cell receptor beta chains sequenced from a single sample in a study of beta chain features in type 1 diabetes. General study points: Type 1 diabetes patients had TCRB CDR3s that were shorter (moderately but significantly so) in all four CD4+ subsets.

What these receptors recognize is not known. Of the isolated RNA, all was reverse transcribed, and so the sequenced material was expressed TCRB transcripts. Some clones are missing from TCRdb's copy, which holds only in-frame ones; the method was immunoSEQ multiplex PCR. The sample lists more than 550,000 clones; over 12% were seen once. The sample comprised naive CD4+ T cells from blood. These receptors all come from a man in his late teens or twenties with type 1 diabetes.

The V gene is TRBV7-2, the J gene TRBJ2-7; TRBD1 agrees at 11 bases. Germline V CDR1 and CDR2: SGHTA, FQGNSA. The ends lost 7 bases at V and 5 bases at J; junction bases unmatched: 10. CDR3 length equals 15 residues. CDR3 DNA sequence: TGTGCCAGCATCCTAACCGGGACAGGGGGAAACGAGCAGTACTTC. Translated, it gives CASILTGTGGNEQYF.

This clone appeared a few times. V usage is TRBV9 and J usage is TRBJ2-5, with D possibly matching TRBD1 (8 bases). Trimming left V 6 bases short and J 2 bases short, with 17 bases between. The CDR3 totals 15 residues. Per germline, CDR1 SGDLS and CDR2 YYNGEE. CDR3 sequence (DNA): TGTGCCAGCACGAGGACAGGGAGGGGTCAAGAGACCCAGTACTTC. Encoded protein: CASTRTGRGQETQYF.

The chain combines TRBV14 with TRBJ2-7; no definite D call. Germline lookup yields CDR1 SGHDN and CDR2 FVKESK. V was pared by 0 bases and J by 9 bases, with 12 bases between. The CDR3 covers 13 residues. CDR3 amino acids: CASSQEWTIGQYF. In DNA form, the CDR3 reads TGTGCCAGCAGCCAAGAGTGGACGATCGGGCAGTACTTC.

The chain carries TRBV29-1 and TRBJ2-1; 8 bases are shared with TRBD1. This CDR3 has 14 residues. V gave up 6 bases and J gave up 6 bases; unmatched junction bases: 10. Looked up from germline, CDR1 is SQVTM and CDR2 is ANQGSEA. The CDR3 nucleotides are TGCAGCGTAAGAGGGACAGGAGGACCCAATGAGCAGTTCTTC. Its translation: CSVRGTGGPNEQFF.

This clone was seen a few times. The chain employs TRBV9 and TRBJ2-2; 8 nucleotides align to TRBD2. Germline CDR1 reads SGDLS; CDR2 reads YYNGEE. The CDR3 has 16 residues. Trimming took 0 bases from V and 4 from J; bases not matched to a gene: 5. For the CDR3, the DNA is TGTGCCAGCAGCGTAGAAGCGGGGGCCCTCACCGGGGAGCTGTTTTTT. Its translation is CASSVEAGALTGELFF.

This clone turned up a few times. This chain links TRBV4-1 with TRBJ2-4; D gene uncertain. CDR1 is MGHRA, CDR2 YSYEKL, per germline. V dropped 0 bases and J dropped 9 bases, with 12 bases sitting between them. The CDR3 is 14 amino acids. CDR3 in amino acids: CASSQEVALGIQYF. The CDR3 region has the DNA TGCGCCAGCAGCCAAGAGGTAGCCCTGGGCATTCAGTACTTC.

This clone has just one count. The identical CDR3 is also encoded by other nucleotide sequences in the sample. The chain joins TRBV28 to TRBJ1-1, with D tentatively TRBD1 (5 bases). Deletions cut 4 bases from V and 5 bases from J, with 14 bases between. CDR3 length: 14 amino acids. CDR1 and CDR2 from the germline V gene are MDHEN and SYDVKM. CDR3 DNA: TGTGCCAGCAGTTCCGGGACGGGCGGGACTGAAGCTTTCTTT. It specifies CASSSGTGGTEAFF.

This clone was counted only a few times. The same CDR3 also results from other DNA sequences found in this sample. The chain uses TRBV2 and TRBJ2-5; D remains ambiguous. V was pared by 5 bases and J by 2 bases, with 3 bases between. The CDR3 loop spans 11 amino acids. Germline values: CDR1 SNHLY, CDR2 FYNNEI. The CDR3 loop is CASSPQETQYF. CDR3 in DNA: TGTGCCAGCAGTCCACAAGAGACCCAGTACTTC.

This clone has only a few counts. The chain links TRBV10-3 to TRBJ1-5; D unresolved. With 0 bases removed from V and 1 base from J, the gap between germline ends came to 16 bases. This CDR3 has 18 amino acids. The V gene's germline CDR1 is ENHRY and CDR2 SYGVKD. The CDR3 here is CAISESLGAGTSNQPQHF. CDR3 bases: TGTGCCATCAGTGAGTCGCTAGGAGCAGGAACAAGCAATCAGCCCCAGCATTTT.

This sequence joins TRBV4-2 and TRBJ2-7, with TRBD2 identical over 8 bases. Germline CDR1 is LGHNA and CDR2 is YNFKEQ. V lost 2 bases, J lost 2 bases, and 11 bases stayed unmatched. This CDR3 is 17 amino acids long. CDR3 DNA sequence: TGTGCCAGCAGCCAAATAACGAAAACTAGCGGAGCCTACGAGCAGTACTTC. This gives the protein CASSQITKTSGAYEQYF.

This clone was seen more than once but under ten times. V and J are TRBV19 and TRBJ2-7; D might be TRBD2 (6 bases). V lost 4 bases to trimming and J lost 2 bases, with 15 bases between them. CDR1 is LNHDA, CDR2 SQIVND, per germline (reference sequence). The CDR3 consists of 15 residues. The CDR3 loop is CASSKESGLTYEQYF. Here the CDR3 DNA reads TGTGCCAGTAGTAAGGAGAGCGGGCTTACCTACGAGCAGTACTTC.

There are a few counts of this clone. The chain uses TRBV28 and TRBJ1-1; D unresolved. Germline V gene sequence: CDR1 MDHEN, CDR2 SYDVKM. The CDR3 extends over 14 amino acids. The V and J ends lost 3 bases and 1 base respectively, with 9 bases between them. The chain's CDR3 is CASSFPAGNTEAFF. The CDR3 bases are TGTGCCAGCAGTTTTCCCGCAGGGAACACTGAAGCTTTCTTT.

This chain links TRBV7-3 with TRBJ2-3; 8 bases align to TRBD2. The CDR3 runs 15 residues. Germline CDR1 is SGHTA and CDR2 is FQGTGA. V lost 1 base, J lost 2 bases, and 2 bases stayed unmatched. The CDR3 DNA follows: TGTGCCAGCAGCTTAAATAGCGGGGACACAGATACGCAGTATTTT. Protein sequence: CASSLNSGDTDTQYF.

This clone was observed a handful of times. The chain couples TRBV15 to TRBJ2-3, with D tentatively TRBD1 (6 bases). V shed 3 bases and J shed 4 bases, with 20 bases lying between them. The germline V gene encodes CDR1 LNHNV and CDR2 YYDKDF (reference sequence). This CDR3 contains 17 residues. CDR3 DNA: TGTGCCACCAGCAGTAAACGGGACACCGTGCTAGCAGATACGCAGTATTTT. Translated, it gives CATSSKRDTVLADTQYF.

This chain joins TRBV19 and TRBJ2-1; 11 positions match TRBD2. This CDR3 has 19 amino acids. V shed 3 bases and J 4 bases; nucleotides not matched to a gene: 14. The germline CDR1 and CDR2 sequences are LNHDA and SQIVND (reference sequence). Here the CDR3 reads CASSMLAGRLAGRYNEQFF. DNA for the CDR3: TGTGCCAGTAGTATGCTAGCGGGCCGACTAGCGGGGAGATACAATGAGCAGTTCTTC.

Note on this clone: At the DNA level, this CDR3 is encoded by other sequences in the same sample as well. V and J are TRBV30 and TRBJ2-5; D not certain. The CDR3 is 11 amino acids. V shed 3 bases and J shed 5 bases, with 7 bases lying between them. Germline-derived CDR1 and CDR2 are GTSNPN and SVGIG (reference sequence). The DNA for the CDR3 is TGTGCCTGGAGCGCCGGGGAGACCCAGTACTTC. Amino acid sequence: CAWSAGETQYF.

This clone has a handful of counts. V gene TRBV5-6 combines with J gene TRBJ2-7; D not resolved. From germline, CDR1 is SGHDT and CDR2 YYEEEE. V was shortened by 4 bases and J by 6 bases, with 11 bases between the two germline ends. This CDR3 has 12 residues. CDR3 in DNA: TGTGCCAGCAGCCCCACGGGTCTCGAGCAGTACTTC. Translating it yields CASSPTGLEQYF.

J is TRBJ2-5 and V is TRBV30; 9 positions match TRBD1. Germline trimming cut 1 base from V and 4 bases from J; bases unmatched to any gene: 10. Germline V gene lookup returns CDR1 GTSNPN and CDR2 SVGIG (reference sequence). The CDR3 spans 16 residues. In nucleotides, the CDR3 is TGTGCCTGGAGTGGTCTAGTACAGGGGGCGGGAGAGACCCAGTACTTC. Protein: CAWSGLVQGAGETQYF.